These T cell receptor beta chains were read from a single sample in a study of blood T cell repertoires in COVID-19. Profiled with immunoSEQ multiplex PCR; TCRdb holds only in-frame clones, not every one. The data hold roughly 160,000 clones, with about 84% observed a single time. Specimen: PBMCs or T cells enriched from blood (not recorded which). The source is a woman aged 40 to 55 with acute COVID-19. Both conserved end residues are part of each CDR3. The D gene is left open where the match is weak. Only some rows state a clone size, as once, few, many or a class for expanded clones.

J gene	V gene	clone size	D gene	CDR3 DNA	CDR3 protein
TRBJ1-2	TRBV7-2	NA	NA	TGTGCCAGCAGCCCCGGGAGTACGGGCTACACCTTC	CASSPGSTGYTF
TRBJ1-2	TRBV28	few	TRBD1	TGTGCCAGCAGTCCCGGGACAGGGGGCTATGGCTACACCTTC	CASSPGTGGYGYTF
TRBJ1-2	TRBV5-1	NA	TRBD1	TGCGCCAGCGGGCTTGAAGGGACAGCTAACTATGGCTACACCTTC	CASGLEGTANYGYTF
TRBJ2-2	TRBV7-3	NA	NA	TGTGCCAGCAGCCTCACAGAGAACACCGGGGAGCTGTTTTTT	CASSLTENTGELFF
TRBJ1-1	TRBV5-8	NA	NA	TGTGCCAGCAGTATAACGGTGAACACTGAAGCTTTCTTT	CASSITVNTEAFF
TRBJ2-5	TRBV6-5	NA	NA	TGTGCCAGCAGTCCCAGGGGCGAGACCCAGTACTTC	CASSPRGETQYF
TRBJ2-5	TRBV2	NA	NA	TGTGCCAGCAGTGGGATGTTCGGGGAGACCCAGTACTTC	CASSGMFGETQYF
TRBJ1-5	TRBV5-1	few	NA	TGCGCCAGCAGCCCGTTCGAGGGTAATCAGCCCCAGCATTTT	CASSPFEGNQPQHF
TRBJ1-6	TRBV20-1	NA	NA	TGCAGTGCTAGTCTCCACCCCGGGACACGGGCCCTCCACTTT	CSASLHPGTRALHF
TRBJ1-5	TRBV27	NA	NA	TGTGCCAGCAGCCCCCTCAGACAGAGCAATCAGCCCCAGCATTTT	CASSPLRQSNQPQHF
TRBJ1-4	TRBV9	NA	NA	TGTGCCAGCAGCGTAGAAAGTCAGGCCGAAAAACTGTTTTTT	CASSVESQAEKLFF
TRBJ2-3	TRBV14	NA	NA	TGTGCCAGCAGCCAAGTATCGACAGATACGCAGTATTTT	CASSQVSTDTQYF
TRBJ1-5	TRBV23-1	NA	NA	TGCGCCAGCCTGCCCCAGCATTTT	CASLPQHF
TRBJ2-1	TRBV5-6	NA	NA	TGTGCCAGCAGCTTACAACCCAGCTCCTACAATGAGCAGTTCTTC	CASSLQPSSYNEQFF
TRBJ1-4	TRBV3-1/TRBV3-2	NA	TRBD1	TGTGCCAGCAGCCTTCAGGGGGCAACTAATGAAAAACTGTTTTTT	CASSLQGATNEKLFF
TRBJ2-4	TRBV5-3	NA	NA	TGTGCCAGAAGCCACACCCCCGAGGGGGACATTCAGTACTTC	CARSHTPEGDIQYF
TRBJ1-1	TRBV6-5	NA	TRBD1	TGTGCCAGCAGTTACTCTTTTTTGGCAGGGGGCATAGCTTTCTTT	CASSYSFLAGGIAFF
TRBJ2-3	TRBV6-1	NA	NA	TGTGCCAGCAGTGAATTAGCGCCTAGCACAGATACGCAGTATTTT	CASSELAPSTDTQYF
TRBJ1-1	TRBV6-5	NA	TRBD1	TGTGCCAGCAGTTCGGGGACAGGAGTTACCACTGAAGCTTTCTTT	CASSSGTGVTTEAFF
TRBJ2-3	TRBV18	NA	TRBD2	TGTGCCAGCTCACCACCGGGACTAGCGGTCCCAGATACGCAGTATTTT	CASSPPGLAVPDTQYF
TRBJ1-2	TRBV18	NA	TRBD1	TGTGCCAGCTCACCCCGGGACAGGGATCATGGCTACACCTTC	CASSPRDRDHGYTF
TRBJ2-7	TRBV2	NA	TRBD2	TGTGCCAGCAGGCCCGGACTAGCGGGATCCTACGAGCAGTACTTC	CASRPGLAGSYEQYF
TRBJ1-3	TRBV28	NA	TRBD1	TGTGCCAGCAGCTATACTAAGACAGGGGTAGGAAACACCATATATTTT	CASSYTKTGVGNTIYF
TRBJ1-5	TRBV30	NA	NA	TGTGCCTGGAGTGGCTCGGGGAAATATAGCAATCAGCCCCAGCATTTT	CAWSGSGKYSNQPQHF
TRBJ2-7	TRBV5-6	NA	TRBD1	TGTGCCAGCAGCCAAGGACAGGGACGGCAGTACGAGCAGTACTTC	CASSQGQGRQYEQYF
TRBJ1-3	TRBV2	NA	TRBD1	TGTGCCAGCAAAACCCGGGACAGGCCCATGGGCACCATATATTTT	CASKTRDRPMGTIYF
TRBJ2-2	TRBV7-9	NA	NA	TGTGCCAGCACGCCAGGGTTTTTGAACACCGGGGAGCTGTTTTTT	CASTPGFLNTGELFF
TRBJ2-6	TRBV10-3	NA	NA	TGTGCCATCAGTACGACAGAGACTGGGGCCAACGTCCTGACTTTC	CAISTTETGANVLTF